The sequence of this TCR beta chain was determined in a study of T cell clonotyping in hematopoietic cell transplantation. Study results and limitations: CD4 and CD8 repertoire contributions could not be separated without sorting. Broader posttransplant TCR repertoire diversity was predicted by graft donor and pretransplant recipient Inverse Simpson Index values. At the given depth, recipient repertoires were over 95% de novo clonotypes. Recipient TCR diversity dropped after transplant; expanded clonotypes rose from day 30 to 180.

This CDR3 has 13 amino acids. Germline CDR1 and CDR2: SGHRS and YFSETQ. Trimming stripped 7 bases from V and 0 bases from J, with 10 bases between. This clone was observed a handful of times. The antigen remains unidentified. Profiled with immunoSEQ multiplex PCR; TCRdb holds only in-frame clones, not every one. The sample contains more than 55,000 clones, approximately 94% of which appear only once. What was sequenced was peripheral blood mononuclear cells. The chain is built from TRBV5-1 and TRBJ1-1; a weak D match, TRBD1 (6 bases). This receptor was taken from a man aged 45-65 years in good health. Some clones in this sample may be carry-over from other donors' samples. DNA of the CDR3: TGCGCCAGCGGCCCAGGGGTGAACACTGAAGCTTTCTTT. Amino acid sequence: CASGPGVNTEAFF.